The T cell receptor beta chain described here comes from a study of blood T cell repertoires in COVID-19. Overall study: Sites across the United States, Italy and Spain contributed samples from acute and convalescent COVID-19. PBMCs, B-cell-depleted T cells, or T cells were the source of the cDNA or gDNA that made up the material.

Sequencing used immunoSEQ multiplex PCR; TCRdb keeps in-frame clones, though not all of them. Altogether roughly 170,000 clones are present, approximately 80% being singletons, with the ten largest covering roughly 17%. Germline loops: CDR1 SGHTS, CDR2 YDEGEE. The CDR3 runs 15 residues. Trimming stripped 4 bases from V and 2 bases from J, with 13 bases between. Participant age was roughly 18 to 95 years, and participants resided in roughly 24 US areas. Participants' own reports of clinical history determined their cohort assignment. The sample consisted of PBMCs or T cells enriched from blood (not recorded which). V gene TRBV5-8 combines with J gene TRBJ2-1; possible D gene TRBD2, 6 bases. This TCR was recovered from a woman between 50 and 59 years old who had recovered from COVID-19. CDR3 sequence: CASSETSSTYNEQFF. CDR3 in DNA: TGTGCCAGCAGCGAGACTAGTAGTACCTACAATGAGCAGTTCTTC.